This section outlines one T cell receptor (beta chain) sequence together with its context. No antigen is known for it. The data were taken from a study of cytomegalovirus exposure and HLA in healthy donors. Primers for the PCR totalled 60 Vbeta and 13 Jbeta. Assay: immunoSEQ multiplex PCR; the TCRdb copy retains only in-frame clones and omits some. The sample includes fewer than 200,000 clones, around 83% of them seen just once. V lost 0 bases to trimming and J lost 1 base, with 14 bases between them. The germline V gene has CDR1 SGHNT and CDR2 YYREEE (reference sequence). The CDR3 is 16 amino acids. Study results and caveats: The listing of 150 to 200 TCR beta chains classed them as cytomegalovirus-associated.

This chain uses TRBV5-4 with TRBJ2-7; TRBD2 is a possible D gene (5 bases). This TCR came from a man between 25 and 39 years old in good health and CMV-seropositive. Sequences were obtained from PBMCs. The chain's CDR3 is CASSLDSPGRSYEQYF. CDR3 in DNA: TGTGCCAGCAGCTTGGATTCTCCTGGGAGATCCTACGAGCAGTACTTC.